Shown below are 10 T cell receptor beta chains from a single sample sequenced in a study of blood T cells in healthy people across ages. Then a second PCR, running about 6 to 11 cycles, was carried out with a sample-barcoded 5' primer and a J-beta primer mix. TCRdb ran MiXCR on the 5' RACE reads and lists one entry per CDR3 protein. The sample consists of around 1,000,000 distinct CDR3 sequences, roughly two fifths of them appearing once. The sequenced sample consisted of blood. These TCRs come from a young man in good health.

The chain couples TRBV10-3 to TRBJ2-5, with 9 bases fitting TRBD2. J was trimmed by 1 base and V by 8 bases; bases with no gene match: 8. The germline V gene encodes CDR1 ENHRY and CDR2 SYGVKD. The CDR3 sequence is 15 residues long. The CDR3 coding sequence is TGTGCCATCCGCAGCGGGGGGAGTTTCCAAGAGACCCAGTACTTC. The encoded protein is CAIRSGGSFQETQYF.

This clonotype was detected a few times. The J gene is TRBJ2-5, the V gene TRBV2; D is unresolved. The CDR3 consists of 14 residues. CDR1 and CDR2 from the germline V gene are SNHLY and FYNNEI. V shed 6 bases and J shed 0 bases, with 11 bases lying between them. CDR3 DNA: TGTGCCAGCAGGGGCAGCTCCAACCAAGAGACCCAGTACTTC. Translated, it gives CASRGSSNQETQYF.

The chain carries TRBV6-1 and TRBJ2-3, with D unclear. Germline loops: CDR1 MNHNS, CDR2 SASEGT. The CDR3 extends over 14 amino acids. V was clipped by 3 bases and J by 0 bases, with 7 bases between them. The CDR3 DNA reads TGTGCCAGCAGTGATAACGACAGCACAGATACGCAGTATTTT. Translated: CASSDNDSTDTQYF.

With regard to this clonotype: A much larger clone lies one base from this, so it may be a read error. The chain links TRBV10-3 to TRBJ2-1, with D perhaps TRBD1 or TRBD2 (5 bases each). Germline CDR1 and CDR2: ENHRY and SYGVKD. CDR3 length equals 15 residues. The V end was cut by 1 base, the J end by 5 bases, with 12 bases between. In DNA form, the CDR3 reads TGTGCCATCAGTGAGTTGAGGGGCCAAAACAATGAGCAGTTCTTC. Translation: CAISELRGQNNEQFF.

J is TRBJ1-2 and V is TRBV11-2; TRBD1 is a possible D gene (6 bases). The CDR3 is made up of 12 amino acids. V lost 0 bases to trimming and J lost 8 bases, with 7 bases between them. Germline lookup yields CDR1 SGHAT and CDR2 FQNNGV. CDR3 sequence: CASSLDGGGYTF. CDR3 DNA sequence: TGTGCCAGCAGCTTAGACGGGGGCGGCTACACCTTC.

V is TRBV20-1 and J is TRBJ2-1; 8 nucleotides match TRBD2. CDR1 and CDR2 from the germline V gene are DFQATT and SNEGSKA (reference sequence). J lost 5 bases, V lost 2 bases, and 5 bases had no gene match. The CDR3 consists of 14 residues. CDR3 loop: CSARFWRGDNEQFF. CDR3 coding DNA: TGCAGTGCTAGATTTTGGCGGGGGGACAATGAGCAGTTCTTC.

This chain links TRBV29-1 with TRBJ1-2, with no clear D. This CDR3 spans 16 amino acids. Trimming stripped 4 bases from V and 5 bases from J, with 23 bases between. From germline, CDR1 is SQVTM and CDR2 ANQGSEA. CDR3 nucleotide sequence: TGCAGCGTTGTAGATGGGCAGGAGCTACTCGGGTATGGCTACACCTTC. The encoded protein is CSVVDGQELLGYGYTF.

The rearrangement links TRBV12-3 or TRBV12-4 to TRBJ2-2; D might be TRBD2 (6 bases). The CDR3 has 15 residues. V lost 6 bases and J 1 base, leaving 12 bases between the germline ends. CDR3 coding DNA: TGTGCCAGCAGGTGGACTACTGGGAACACCGGGGAGCTGTTTTTT. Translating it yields CASRWTTGNTGELFF.

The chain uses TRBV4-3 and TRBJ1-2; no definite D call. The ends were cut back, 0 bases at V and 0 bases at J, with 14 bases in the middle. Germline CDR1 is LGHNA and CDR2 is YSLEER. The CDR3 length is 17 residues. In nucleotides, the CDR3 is TGCGCCAGCAGCCAAGATAGGCTCGACCTTACTAACTATGGCTACACCTTC. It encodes CASSQDRLDLTNYGYTF.

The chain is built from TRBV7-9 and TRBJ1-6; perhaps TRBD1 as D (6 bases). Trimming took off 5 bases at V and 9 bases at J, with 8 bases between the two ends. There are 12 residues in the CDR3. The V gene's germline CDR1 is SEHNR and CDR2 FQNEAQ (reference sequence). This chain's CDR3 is CASSQGSSPLHF. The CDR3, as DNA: TGTGCCAGCAGCCAGGGGAGTTCACCCCTCCACTTT.